This TCR beta chain was observed in a study of radiation and T cells in renal cell carcinoma. Germline V lookup: CDR1 SNHLY, CDR2 FYNNEI. Losses at the gene ends were 6 bases for V and 6 bases for J; bases not matched to a gene: 10. The CDR3 runs to 15 residues. This clone was found a few times. Regarding time point: blood 2 weeks post-SBRT. Stated treatment: 15 Gy SBRT to primary tumor, nephrectomy 4 weeks later. Here immunoSEQ multiplex PCR was the method, and the copy in TCRdb shows in-frame clones only, minus some. In the table there are approximately 79,000 clones, roughly 82% of which are singletons.

Sequencing was performed on blood, taken from a patient whose treatment included radiotherapy and nephrectomy. The chain links TRBV2 to TRBJ1-1, with TRBD1 identical over 10 bases. The origin of this receptor is a man aged 55-75 years with renal cell carcinoma. Here the CDR3 DNA reads TGTGCCAGCAGAGATAGGACAGGGGGGGGAGCTGAAGCTTTCTTT. Protein product: CASRDRTGGGAEAFF.